Following are 17 T cell receptor beta chains from one sample sequenced in a study of T cell repertoires in cytomegalovirus infection (dated by TCRdb to about 2019). Sequenced on an Illumina HiSeq 1500. The public sequencing data were trimmed at Q25 with fastp and processed into clonotypes with MiXCR by TCRdb, which kept only in-frame beta chains. When rows share a CDR3 protein, they turn into one entry using the most common DNA and genes. The sample table lists 200,000 to 300,000 distinct CDR3 sequences, approximately 13% of them with a count of one. The top ten clonotypes cover roughly 8.9% of the sample. Source material: PBMCs. The receptors were sampled from a human donor in good health (CMV status not recorded). Some clones in this sample may be carry-over from other donors' samples.

This clonotype was found many times. V and J are TRBV6-1 and TRBJ2-3, with 8 bases aligning to TRBD1. Germline V CDR1 and CDR2: MNHNS, SASEGT. The V gene end was trimmed by 5 bases and the J gene end by 2 bases; junction bases not matched to a gene: 6. The CDR3 spans 15 residues. The CDR3 DNA is TGTGCCAGCAGTCGACAGGGGAGAAACACAGATACGCAGTATTTT. Encoded protein: CASSRQGRNTDTQYF.

This clonotype has at least ten counts. This chain links TRBV7-2 with TRBJ1-6; 7 positions agree with TRBD1. This CDR3 has 14 amino acids. In germline, CDR1 is SGHTA, CDR2 FQGNSA. V lost 2 bases and J lost 12; bases outside the gene matches: 7. This chain's CDR3 is CASSLRGRLGPLHF. CDR3 coding DNA: TGTGCCAGCAGCTTAAGGGGGCGGTTGGGACCCCTCCACTTT.

V usage is TRBV28 and J usage is TRBJ1-1, with unresolved D. The V and J ends lost 5 bases and 1 base respectively, with 8 bases between them. The germline V gene encodes CDR1 MDHEN and CDR2 SYDVKM. The CDR3 length is 13 residues. DNA for the CDR3: TGTGCCAGCAGTCGGTCCACGAACACTGAAGCTTTCTTT. Its translation is CASSRSTNTEAFF.

This clonotype has only a few counts. The chain uses TRBV7-2 and TRBJ2-5; D uncertain. V gave up 9 bases and J gave up 5 bases, with 10 bases separating them. CDR3 length: 11 residues. Germline V CDR1 and CDR2: SGHTA, FQGNSA. CDR3 sequence reads: CASSTRETQYF. In DNA, the CDR3 is TGTGCCAGTAGTACCCGTGAGACCCAGTACTTC.

This clonotype was found many times. The J gene is TRBJ2-2, the V gene TRBV7-6; possible D gene TRBD1, 5 bases. Trimming took 2 bases from V and 3 from J, leaving 7 bases between them. Germline loops: CDR1 SGHVS, CDR2 FNYEAQ. The CDR3 loop spans 14 amino acids. In DNA form, the CDR3 reads TGTGCCAGCAGCTTACAGGGTGACACCGGGGAGCTGTTTTTT. Protein: CASSLQGDTGELFF.

This clonotype was found many times. The chain combines TRBV7-3 with TRBJ2-2, with no clear D. Germline CDR1 and CDR2: SGHTA and FQGTGA. With 4 bases removed from V and 4 bases from J, the gap between germline ends came to 13 bases. The CDR3 contains 15 residues. The CDR3 spells CASSSRPLGTGELFF. The CDR3 region has the DNA TGTGCCAGCAGCTCCAGGCCTTTAGGCACCGGGGAGCTGTTTTTT.

This clonotype came up many times. The rearrangement uses TRBV2 and TRBJ2-5; the D gene is possibly TRBD2 (6 bases). The CDR3 runs 14 residues. Germline V gives CDR1 SNHLY, CDR2 FYNNEI. Here the CDR3 reads CATRRGSAEETQYF. The CDR3 region has the DNA TGTGCGACGCGGAGGGGTAGCGCGGAAGAGACCCAGTACTTC.

This clonotype was seen many times. The chain recombines TRBV7-9 with TRBJ2-5; maybe TRBD1 (6 bases). In germline, CDR1 is SEHNR, CDR2 FQNEAQ (reference sequence). This CDR3 is built from 12 residues. V lost 5 bases, J lost 5 bases, and 9 bases lay in between. The CDR3: CASSRTGETQYF. The CDR3 nucleotides are TGTGCCAGCAGCCGAACAGGGGAGACCCAGTACTTC.

This rearrangement joins TRBV5-1 to TRBJ2-1; 13 nucleotides agree with TRBD2. The CDR3 is 19 residues long. The V segment lost 0 bases and the J segment 0 bases; nucleotides outside the gene matches: 6. Germline loops: CDR1 SGHRS, CDR2 YFSETQ. The CDR3 sequence: CASSLGTSGRVPSYNEQFF. Written as DNA, the CDR3 is TGCGCCAGCAGCTTGGGGACTAGCGGGAGAGTCCCCTCCTACAATGAGCAGTTCTTC.

In this sample, this clonotype turned up many times. V is TRBV12-3 or TRBV12-4 and J is TRBJ2-7; 12 positions match TRBD2. The junction had 12 bases not matched to a gene; V was cut back by 6 bases and J by 6 bases. The CDR3 length is 16 residues. The CDR3 here is CASSPSGLAGTAEQYF. The CDR3 DNA sequence: TGTGCCAGCAGCCCCAGCGGACTAGCGGGAACGGCCGAGCAGTACTTC.

This clonotype was counted many times. This sequence joins TRBV28 and TRBJ2-1, with D perhaps being TRBD1 or TRBD2 (6 bases each). Germline V gives CDR1 MDHEN, CDR2 SYDVKM. This CDR3 spans 17 amino acids. Trimming cost V 6 bases and J 8 bases, with 26 bases left between them. CDR3 loop: CASRLDPGGASPHEQFF. CDR3 nucleotide sequence: TGTGCCAGCAGACTCGATCCCGGGGGCGCTTCGCCCCATGAGCAGTTCTTC.

This clonotype appeared a few times. The rearrangement links TRBV19 to TRBJ2-7; no firm D call. This CDR3 has 13 residues. The V and J ends lost 3 bases and 2 bases respectively, with 8 bases between them. Germline loops: CDR1 LNHDA, CDR2 SQIVND (reference sequence). This chain's CDR3 is CASSIGRTYEQYF. CDR3 coding DNA: TGTGCCAGTAGTATTGGCAGAACCTACGAGCAGTACTTC. The full variable domain, completed using reference TRBV19 and TRBJ2-7, is DGGITQSPKYLFRKEGQNVTLSCEQNLNHDAMYWYRQDPGQGLRLIYYSQIVNDFQKGDIAEGYSVSREKKESFPLTVTSAQKNPTAFYLCASSIGRTYEQYFGPGTRLTVT.

This clonotype was seen more than once but under ten times. The chain combines TRBV18 with TRBJ1-1; 9 nucleotides agree with TRBD1. Germline CDR1 and CDR2: KGHSH and LQKENI. Germline trimming cut 6 bases from V and 4 bases from J; bases unmatched to any gene: 6. The CDR3 covers 14 residues. This chain's CDR3 is CASSRLTGGTEAFF. For the CDR3, the DNA is TGTGCCAGCTCTCGCTTGACAGGGGGCACTGAAGCTTTCTTT.

This clonotype was counted ten times or more. The V call is TRBV12-5, the J call TRBJ2-7; D uncertain. The V gene's germline CDR1 is LGHNT and CDR2 FRNRAP. CDR3 length: 15 residues. V was cut by 2 bases and J by 4 bases, with 15 bases left in between. CDR3 DNA sequence: TGTGCTAGTGGTTTGAAACGCACCGTTTCTTACGAGCAGTACTTC. The encoded protein is CASGLKRTVSYEQYF. The variable domain in full, completed from reference TRBV12-5 and TRBJ2-7, reads DARVTQTPRHKVTEMGQEVTMRCQPILGHNTVFWYRQTMMQGLELLAYFRNRAPLDDSGMPKDRFSAEMPDATLATLKIQPSEPRDSAVYFCASGLKRTVSYEQYFGPGTRLTVT.

This clonotype was seen many times. The chain combines TRBV11-2 with TRBJ2-1; TRBD1 is a possible D gene (6 bases). This CDR3 spans 13 amino acids. CDR1 is SGHAT and CDR2 is FQNNGV in the germline V gene. V lost 4 bases, J lost 6 bases, and 10 bases lay in between. For the CDR3, the DNA is TGTGCCAGCAGCTACGACAGGCCCAATGAGCAGTTCTTC. Protein: CASSYDRPNEQFF.

This clonotype was detected only a few times. The chain carries TRBV2 and TRBJ2-7; 9 bases line up with TRBD1. This CDR3 region has 17 residues. With 7 bases clipped from V and 5 bases from J, the junction kept 18 bases outside the gene matches. The germline V gene has CDR1 SNHLY and CDR2 FYNNEI. The CDR3 loop is CASTTPRGGQGINEQYF. The CDR3 DNA reads TGTGCCAGCACTACACCCCGCGGGGGACAGGGAATAAACGAGCAGTACTTC.

This chain's CDR3 is CASSDSDSGAEQFF. CDR3 DNA: TGTGCCAGCAGTGACTCGGACTCGGGGGCTGAGCAGTTCTTC. This chain connects TRBV6-4 to TRBJ2-1, with D possibly called TRBD1 or TRBD2 (6 bases each). V lost 0 bases and J lost 9, with 12 bases in between. CDR1 is MRHNA, CDR2 SNTAGT, per germline. This CDR3 region has 14 residues.